Below, 20 T cell receptor beta chains from the same sample are listed, as sequenced in a study of OX40 agonist ivuxolimab in advanced cancers. TCRdb's table, derived via immunoSEQ multiplex PCR, lists solely in-frame clones and lacks some. The sample contains about 41,000 clones, around nine tenths of which appear only once. Sequences were derived from CD4+ or CD8+ T cells sorted from blood, sampled in a trial of the OX40 agonist ivuxolimab. The receptors come from an adult with an advanced solid tumor such as melanoma, head and neck, liver or kidney cancer.

CDR3 bases: TGTGCCAGCAGCCCGGGACTAGCGGGAGACACAGATACGCAGTATTTT. Protein product: CASSPGLAGDTDTQYF. The chain couples TRBV5-4 to TRBJ2-3; the match to TRBD2 covers 14 bases. J was trimmed by 2 bases and V by 4 bases; bases with no gene match: 3. Germline V CDR1 and CDR2: SGHNT, YYREEE (reference sequence). CDR3 length: 16 amino acids.

The chain links TRBV7-3 to TRBJ2-2; unclear D gene. Trimming removed 6 bases from V and 1 base from J, with 6 bases in between. The CDR3 totals 13 residues. The V gene's germline CDR1 is SGHTA and CDR2 FQGTGA. CDR3 in amino acids: CASRALNTGELFF. CDR3 DNA sequence: TGTGCCAGCAGGGCGCTGAACACCGGGGAGCTGTTTTTT.

This chain links TRBV30 with TRBJ1-6; D perhaps matches TRBD1 (6 bases). Germline V gene lookup returns CDR1 GTSNPN and CDR2 SVGIG (reference sequence). The CDR3 totals 13 residues. The CDR3 loop is CATNRAADSPLHF. In nucleotides, the CDR3 is TGTGCGACAAACAGGGCAGCGGATTCACCCCTCCACTTT.

This clone was picked up a small number of times. V is TRBV19 and J is TRBJ2-7; TRBD1 agrees at 8 bases. The CDR3 has 13 amino acids. Germline CDR1 and CDR2: LNHDA and SQIVND (reference sequence). J lost 9 bases, V lost 5 bases, and 9 bases had no gene match. CDR3 coding DNA: TGTGCCAGTAGTGAGGCTCAGGGGGCCAGGCAGTACTTC. Its translation: CASSEAQGARQYF.

V usage is TRBV29-1 and J usage is TRBJ2-5, with D perhaps given as TRBD1 or TRBD2 (5 bases each). This CDR3 contains 12 residues. Germline V gene sequence: CDR1 SQVTM, CDR2 ANQGSEA. Trimming removed 6 bases at V and 2 bases at J, with 10 bases between. For the CDR3, the DNA is TGCAGCGTGGGACGGAATCAAGAGACCCAGTACTTC. Residues: CSVGRNQETQYF.

V usage is TRBV28 and J usage is TRBJ1-1; no clear D. The CDR3 consists of 13 residues. Germline V gives CDR1 MDHEN, CDR2 SYDVKM. The germline V and J ends were trimmed by 6 bases and 6 bases, with 14 bases remaining between them. CDR3 protein: CASRLLGRSEAFF. The CDR3 DNA reads TGTGCCAGCAGATTACTTGGACGCTCTGAAGCTTTCTTT.

The genes are TRBV18 and TRBJ1-1, with 7 nucleotides matching TRBD1. CDR3 length: 13 residues. V shed 3 bases, J shed 5 bases, and the junction held 3 bases outside the gene matches. Per the germline V gene, CDR1 is KGHSH and CDR2 is LQKENI. This chain's CDR3 is CASSPGQSTEAFF. Here the CDR3 DNA reads TGTGCCAGCTCACCGGGACAGAGTACTGAAGCTTTCTTT.

The V gene is TRBV30, the J gene TRBJ2-3; 9 bases line up with TRBD2. J lost 5 bases, V lost 2 bases, and 14 bases had no gene match. This CDR3 region has 17 residues. Germline-derived CDR1 and CDR2 are GTSNPN and SVGIG (reference sequence). In DNA form, the CDR3 reads TGTGCCTGGAGTCCTTCTTTTAGCGGGAGTAGGAGAGATACGCAGTATTTT. Translation: CAWSPSFSGSRRDTQYF.

This rearrangement joins TRBV2 to TRBJ1-5, with 8 bases matching TRBD1. Per the germline V gene, CDR1 is SNHLY and CDR2 is FYNNEI. The trim removed 6 bases at V and 6 bases at J, leaving 4 bases unmatched. The CDR3 is 13 residues long. CDR3 in DNA: TGTGCCAGCAGGGGCAGGGGGCTTCAGCCCCAGCATTTT. Protein: CASRGRGLQPQHF.

CDR3 in DNA: TGTGCCAGCAGTTTATCCCCGGGGTTAGGGACACTCTACAATGAGCAGTTCTTC. As protein: CASSLSPGLGTLYNEQFF. V and J are TRBV28 and TRBJ2-1; possible D gene TRBD1, 6 bases. This CDR3 has 18 residues. Trimming removed 1 base at V and 3 bases at J, with 19 bases between. Germline-derived CDR1 and CDR2 are MDHEN and SYDVKM.

The chain uses TRBV4-2 and TRBJ1-5; TRBD1 agrees at 11 bases. Trimming took 5 bases from V and 2 from J; bases not matched to a gene: 8. This CDR3 has 17 amino acids. CDR1 is LGHNA, CDR2 YNFKEQ, per germline. The CDR3 DNA sequence: TGTGCCAGCAGCGGGACAGGGGGGCTTGTTGGCAATCAGCCCCAGCATTTT. Residues: CASSGTGGLVGNQPQHF.

The rearrangement links TRBV11-3 to TRBJ1-2; no firm D call. Germline V gene data show CDR1 as SGHNT and CDR2 as YENEEA. Trimming removed 7 bases at V and 1 base at J, with 13 bases between. There are 14 residues in the CDR3. The DNA for the CDR3 is TGTGCCAGCACCCCGCTGGGCAGTAACTATGGCTACACCTTC. Its protein is CASTPLGSNYGYTF. The full variable domain, with the rest looked up from reference TRBV11-3 and TRBJ1-2, is EAGVVQSPRYKIIEKKQPVAFWCNPISGHNTLYWYLQNLGQGPELLIRYENEEAVDDSQLPKDRFSAERLKGVDSTLKIQPAELGDSAVYLCASTPLGSNYGYTFGSGTRLTVV.

The chain joins TRBV7-2 to TRBJ2-1; possibly TRBD2 for D (5 bases). V lost 3 bases and J lost 8, with 8 bases in between. Germline-derived CDR1 and CDR2 are SGHTA and FQGNSA. This CDR3 comprises 12 residues. CDR3 in DNA: TGTGCCAGCAGCTTCGCGGGCGATGAGCAGTTCTTC. Translation: CASSFAGDEQFF.

J is TRBJ2-7 and V is TRBV4-1; 9 nucleotides match TRBD2. The germline V gene has CDR1 MGHRA and CDR2 YSYEKL. CDR3 length equals 16 residues. After removal of 1 base from V and 7 bases from J, the junction contained 11 bases not matched to a gene. For the CDR3, the DNA is TGCGCCAGCAGCCAAGTCCGGGCGGGGGGGGGAGAGGAGCAGTACTTC. Its protein is CASSQVRAGGGEEQYF.

The chain recombines TRBV10-3 with TRBJ2-1, with 13 bases fitting TRBD2. This CDR3 region has 15 residues. Trimming at V came to 7 bases and at J to 10 bases, leaving 10 bases not matched to a gene. From germline, CDR1 is ENHRY and CDR2 SYGVKD. Here the CDR3 reads CAITAGLAGEGEQFF. The DNA for the CDR3 is TGTGCCATCACGGCTGGACTAGCGGGAGAGGGGGAGCAGTTCTTC.

The V and J genes are TRBV6-5 and TRBJ1-1, with 7 bases fitting TRBD1. The germline V gene has CDR1 MNHEY and CDR2 SVGAGI. The CDR3 runs to 13 residues. Trimming took 6 bases from V and 4 from J; bases not matched to a gene: 5. Here the CDR3 reads CASSDRESTEAFF. For the CDR3, the DNA is TGTGCCAGCAGCGACAGGGAGAGCACTGAAGCTTTCTTT.

This clone was detected a few times. This rearrangement joins TRBV19 to TRBJ1-4; TRBD1 is a possible D gene (5 bases). V was trimmed by 6 bases and J by 0 bases, leaving 11 bases between them. The CDR3 sequence is 15 residues long. Germline loops: CDR1 LNHDA, CDR2 SQIVND (reference sequence). The CDR3, as DNA: TGTGCCAGTAGGTTGCAGGGCGCAACTAATGAAAAACTGTTTTTT. Its protein product is CASRLQGATNEKLFF.

The chain is built from TRBV4-2 and TRBJ1-6; D remains unclear. This CDR3 is built from 17 residues. V was clipped by 0 bases and J by 3 bases, with 12 bases between them. Germline lookup yields CDR1 LGHNA and CDR2 YNFKEQ. The CDR3 sequence is CASSQDGRAVYNSPLHF. In DNA form, the CDR3 reads TGTGCCAGCAGCCAAGATGGAAGGGCGGTCTATAATTCACCCCTCCACTTT.

V gene TRBV6-1 combines with J gene TRBJ2-5, with unresolved D. Germline V gives CDR1 MNHNS, CDR2 SASEGT. CDR3 length equals 12 residues. The V end lost 6 bases, the J end lost 3 bases, and 8 bases lay between the germline ends. The CDR3 is CASRRLEETQYF. The CDR3 nucleotides are TGTGCCAGCAGGAGACTGGAAGAGACCCAGTACTTC.

J is TRBJ2-7 and V is TRBV7-9, with 7 bases fitting TRBD2. CDR3 length: 13 amino acids. V lost 3 bases and J lost 3; bases outside the gene matches: 2. CDR1 SEHNR and CDR2 FQNEAQ come from the germline V gene (reference sequence). CDR3 coding DNA: TGTGCCAGCAGCTTTGGGGGGGACTACGAGCAGTACTTC. Translated: CASSFGGDYEQYF.